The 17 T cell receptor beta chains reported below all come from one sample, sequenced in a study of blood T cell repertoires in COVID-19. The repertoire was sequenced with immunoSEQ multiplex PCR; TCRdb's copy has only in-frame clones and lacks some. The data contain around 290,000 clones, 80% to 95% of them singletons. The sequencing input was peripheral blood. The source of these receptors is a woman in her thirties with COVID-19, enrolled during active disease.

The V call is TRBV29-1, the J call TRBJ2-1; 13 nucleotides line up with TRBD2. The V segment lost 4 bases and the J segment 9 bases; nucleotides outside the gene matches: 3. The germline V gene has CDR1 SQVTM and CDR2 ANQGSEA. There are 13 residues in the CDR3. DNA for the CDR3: TGCAGCGTTGGGACTAGCGGGAGTGGTGAGCAGTTCTTC. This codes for CSVGTSGSGEQFF.

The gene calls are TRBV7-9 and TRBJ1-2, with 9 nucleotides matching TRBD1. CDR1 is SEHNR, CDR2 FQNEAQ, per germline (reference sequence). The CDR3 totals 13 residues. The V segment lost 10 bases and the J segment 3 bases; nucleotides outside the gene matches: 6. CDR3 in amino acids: CAILTGGYYGYTF. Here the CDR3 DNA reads TGTGCCATCCTGACAGGGGGTTACTATGGCTACACCTTC.

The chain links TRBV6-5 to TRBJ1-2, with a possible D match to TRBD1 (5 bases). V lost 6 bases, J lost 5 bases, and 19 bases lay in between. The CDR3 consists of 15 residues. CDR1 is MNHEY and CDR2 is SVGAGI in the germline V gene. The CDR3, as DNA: TGTGCCAGCAGCCAAGGCGGGGGGGGATGGTATGGCTACACCTTC. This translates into CASSQGGGGWYGYTF.

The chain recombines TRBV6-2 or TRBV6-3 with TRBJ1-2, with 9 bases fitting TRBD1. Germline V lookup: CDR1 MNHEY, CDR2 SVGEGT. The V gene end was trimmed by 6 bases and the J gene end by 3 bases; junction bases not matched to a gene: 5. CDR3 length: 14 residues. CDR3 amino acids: CASSRTGADYGYTF. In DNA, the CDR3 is TGTGCCAGCAGCCGGACAGGGGCCGACTATGGCTACACCTTC.

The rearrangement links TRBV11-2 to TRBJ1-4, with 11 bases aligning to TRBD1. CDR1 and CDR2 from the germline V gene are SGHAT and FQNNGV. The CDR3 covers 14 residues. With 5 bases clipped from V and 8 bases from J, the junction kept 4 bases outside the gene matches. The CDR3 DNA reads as TGTGCCAGCAGCCGGGACAGGGGGAGGGAAAAACTGTTTTTT. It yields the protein CASSRDRGREKLFF.

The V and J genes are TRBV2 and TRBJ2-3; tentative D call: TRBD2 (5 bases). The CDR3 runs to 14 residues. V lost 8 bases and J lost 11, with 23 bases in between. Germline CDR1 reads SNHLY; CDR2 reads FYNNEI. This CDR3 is CASVSGLPLLVQYF. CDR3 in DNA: TGTGCCAGCGTCTCTGGACTCCCTCTTTTGGTGCAGTATTTT.

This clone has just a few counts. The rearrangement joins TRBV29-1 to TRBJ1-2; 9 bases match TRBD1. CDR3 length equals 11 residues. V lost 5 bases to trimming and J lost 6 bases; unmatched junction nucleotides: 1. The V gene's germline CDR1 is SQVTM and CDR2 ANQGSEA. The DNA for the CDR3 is TGCAGCGTTTGGACAGGGGATGGCTACACCTTC. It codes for CSVWTGDGYTF. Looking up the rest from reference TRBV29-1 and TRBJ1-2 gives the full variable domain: SAVISQKPSRDICQRGTSLTIQCQVDSQVTMMFWYRQQPGQSLTLIATANQGSEATYESGFVIDKFPISRPNLTFSTLTVSNMSPEDSSIYLCSVWTGDGYTFGSGTRLTVV.

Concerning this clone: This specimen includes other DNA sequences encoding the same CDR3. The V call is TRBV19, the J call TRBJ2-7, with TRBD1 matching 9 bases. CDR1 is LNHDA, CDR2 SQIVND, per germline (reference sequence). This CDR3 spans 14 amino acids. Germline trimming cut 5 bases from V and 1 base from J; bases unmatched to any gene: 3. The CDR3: CASSRDRASYEQYF. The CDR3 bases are TGTGCCAGTAGTCGGGACAGGGCTTCCTACGAGCAGTACTTC.

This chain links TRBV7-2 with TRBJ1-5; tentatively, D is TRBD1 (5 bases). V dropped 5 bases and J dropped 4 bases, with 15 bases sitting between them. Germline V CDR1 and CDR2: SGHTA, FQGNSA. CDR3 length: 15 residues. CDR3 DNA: TGTGCCAGCAGCCCCAGAGACAGTGGGAATCAGCCCCAGCATTTT. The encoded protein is CASSPRDSGNQPQHF.

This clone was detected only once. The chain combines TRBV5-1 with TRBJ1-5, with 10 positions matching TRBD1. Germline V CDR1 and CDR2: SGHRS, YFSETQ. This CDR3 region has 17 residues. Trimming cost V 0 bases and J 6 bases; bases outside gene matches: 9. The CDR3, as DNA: TGCGCCAGCAGCTTGGTGCCCTCGGGACAGGGGAGTCAGCCCCAGCATTTT. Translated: CASSLVPSGQGSQPQHF. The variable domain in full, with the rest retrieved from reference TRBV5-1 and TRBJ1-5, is KAGVTQTPRYLIKTRGQQVTLSCSPISGHRSVSWYQQTPGQGLQFLFEYFSETQRNKGNFPGRFSGRQFSNSRSEMNVSTLELGDSALYLCASSLVPSGQGSQPQHFGDGTRLSIL.

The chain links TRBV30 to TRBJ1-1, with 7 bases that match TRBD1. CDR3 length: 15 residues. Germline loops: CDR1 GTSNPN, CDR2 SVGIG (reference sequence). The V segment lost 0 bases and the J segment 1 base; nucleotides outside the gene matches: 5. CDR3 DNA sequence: TGTGCCTGGAGTGTAACACGGACAGGGAACACTGAAGCTTTCTTT. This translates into CAWSVTRTGNTEAFF.

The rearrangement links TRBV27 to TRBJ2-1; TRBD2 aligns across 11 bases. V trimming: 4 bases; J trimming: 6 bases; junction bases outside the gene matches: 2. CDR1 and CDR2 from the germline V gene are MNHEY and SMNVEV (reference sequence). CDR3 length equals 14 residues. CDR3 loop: CASSWLAGGNEQFF. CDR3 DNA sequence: TGTGCCAGCAGTTGGCTAGCGGGAGGCAATGAGCAGTTCTTC.

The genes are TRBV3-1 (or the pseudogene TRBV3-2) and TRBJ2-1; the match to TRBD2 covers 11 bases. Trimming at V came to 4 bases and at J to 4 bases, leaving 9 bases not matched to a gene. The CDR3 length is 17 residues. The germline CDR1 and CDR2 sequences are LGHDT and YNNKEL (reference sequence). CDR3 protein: CASSRNVAGGRYNEQFF. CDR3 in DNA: TGTGCCAGCAGCCGAAACGTAGCGGGAGGGAGGTACAATGAGCAGTTCTTC.

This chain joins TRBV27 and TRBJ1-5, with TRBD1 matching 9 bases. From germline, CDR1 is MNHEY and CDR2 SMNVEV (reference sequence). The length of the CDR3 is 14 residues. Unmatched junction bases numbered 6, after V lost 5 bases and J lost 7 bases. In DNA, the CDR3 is TGTGCCAGCAGTGGACAGGGGACAGAGCAGCCCCAGCATTTT. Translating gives CASSGQGTEQPQHF.

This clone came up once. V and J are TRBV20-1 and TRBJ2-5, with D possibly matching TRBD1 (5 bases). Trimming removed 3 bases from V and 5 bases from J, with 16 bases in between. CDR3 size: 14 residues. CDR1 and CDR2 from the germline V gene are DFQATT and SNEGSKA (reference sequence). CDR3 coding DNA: TGCAGTGCTAGTATAGGAAAGGGGATGGAGACCCAGTACTTC. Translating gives CSASIGKGMETQYF.

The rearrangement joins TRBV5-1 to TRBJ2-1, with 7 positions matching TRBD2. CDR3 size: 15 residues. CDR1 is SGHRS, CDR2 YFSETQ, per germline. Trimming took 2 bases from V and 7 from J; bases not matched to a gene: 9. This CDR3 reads CASSFVRESRNEQFF. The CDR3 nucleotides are TGCGCCAGCAGCTTCGTGCGGGAGTCCCGAAATGAGCAGTTCTTC. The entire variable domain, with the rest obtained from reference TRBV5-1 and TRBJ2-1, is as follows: KAGVTQTPRYLIKTRGQQVTLSCSPISGHRSVSWYQQTPGQGLQFLFEYFSETQRNKGNFPGRFSGRQFSNSRSEMNVSTLELGDSALYLCASSFVRESRNEQFFGPGTRLTVL.

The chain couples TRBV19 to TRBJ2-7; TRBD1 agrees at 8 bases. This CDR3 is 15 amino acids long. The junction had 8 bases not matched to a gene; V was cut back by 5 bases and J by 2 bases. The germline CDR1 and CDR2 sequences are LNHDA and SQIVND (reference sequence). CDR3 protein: CASSLQGDSTYEQYF. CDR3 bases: TGTGCCAGTAGTCTACAGGGGGACTCCACCTACGAGCAGTACTTC.